These 15 T cell receptor beta chains share one sample of origin, sequenced in a study of metastatic and nonmetastatic thyroid tumors. Patients were all untreated before their thyroid surgery. TCRdb re-called clones via MiXCR from the PCR reads. The table lists about 30,000 clones, 20% to 25% of them singletons. Material: blood. The origin of the receptors is a female donor with papillary thyroid cancer or a benign thyroid nodule (not recorded which). Some clones in this sample may be carry-over from other donors' samples.

In this sample, this clone turned up many times. The rearrangement uses TRBV20-1 and TRBJ2-1; TRBD1 aligns across 7 bases. CDR1 is DFQATT and CDR2 is SNEGSKA in the germline V gene (reference sequence). The junction had 6 bases not matched to a gene; V was cut back by 0 bases and J by 4 bases. This CDR3 is built from 15 residues. This CDR3 is CSARDDRDPYNEQFF. CDR3 nucleotides: TGCAGTGCTAGAGATGACAGGGACCCTTACAATGAGCAGTTCTTC.

V usage is TRBV12-3 or TRBV12-4 and J usage is TRBJ2-3; the match to TRBD2 covers 8 bases. Losses at the gene ends were 7 bases for V and 6 bases for J; bases not matched to a gene: 12. There are 15 residues in the CDR3. The CDR3 DNA reads TGTGCCAGCACCGAACTAGCGGCGGGCGTCGATACGCAGTATTTT. Its translation is CASTELAAGVDTQYF.

This chain connects TRBV5-6 to TRBJ1-1; no firm D call. Germline assignment: CDR1 SGHDT and CDR2 YYEEEE. The CDR3 extends over 14 amino acids. V was cut by 0 bases and J by 3 bases, with 9 bases left in between. This CDR3 reads CASSLGGAYTEAFF. CDR3 bases: TGTGCCAGCAGCTTGGGGGGTGCGTACACTGAAGCTTTCTTT. The full variable domain, completed using reference TRBV5-6 and TRBJ1-1, is DAGVTQSPTHLIKTRGQQVTLRCSPKSGHDTVSWYQQALGQGPQFIFQYYEEEERQRGNFPDRFSGHQFPNYSSELNVNALLLGDSALYLCASSLGGAYTEAFFGQGTRLTVV.

The chain carries TRBV5-1 and TRBJ2-5; 8 positions agree with TRBD1. V dropped 4 bases and J dropped 4; count of bases not matched to a gene: 3. The CDR3 contains 13 residues. The germline V gene encodes CDR1 SGHRS and CDR2 YFSETQ. In DNA, the CDR3 is TGCGCCAGCAGCCAGGACAGGGCAGAGACCCAGTACTTC. Its protein product is CASSQDRAETQYF.

This chain uses TRBV5-1 with TRBJ1-2, with no clear D. Per the germline V gene, CDR1 is SGHRS and CDR2 is YFSETQ. The CDR3 runs 14 residues. V gave up 4 bases and J gave up 4 bases, with 14 bases separating them. CDR3 amino acids: CASSAESVTYGYTF. The CDR3 region has the DNA TGCGCCAGCAGCGCAGAAAGCGTAACCTATGGCTACACCTTC. The whole variable domain, filled in from reference TRBV5-1 and TRBJ1-2, reads KAGVTQTPRYLIKTRGQQVTLSCSPISGHRSVSWYQQTPGQGLQFLFEYFSETQRNKGNFPGRFSGRQFSNSRSEMNVSTLELGDSALYLCASSAESVTYGYTFGSGTRLTVV.

This chain links TRBV20-1 with TRBJ2-7; TRBD2 matches 14 bases. Per the germline V gene, CDR1 is DFQATT and CDR2 is SNEGSKA (reference sequence). CDR3 length: 13 amino acids. For the CDR3, the DNA is TGCAGCGGACTAGCGGGAGGTCCCTACGAGCAGTACTTC. Protein sequence: CSGLAGGPYEQYF.

Notes on this clone: The final CDR3 position lacks the conserved phenylalanine or tryptophan, pointing to a likely read error. The chain has TRBV5-1 and TRBJ1-2, with 9 positions matching TRBD1. This CDR3 contains 14 residues. The ends lost 4 bases at V and 2 bases at J; junction bases unmatched: 3. CDR1 and CDR2 (germline): SGHRS, YFSETQ. Here the CDR3 reads CASSPTGGNYGYTL. CDR3 nucleotides: TGCGCCAGCAGCCCCACAGGGGGCAACTATGGCTACACCTTA.

This clone was detected only a few times. A much larger clone differs by one base, so this may be a read error. This chain joins TRBV10-3 and TRBJ2-1, with D possibly being TRBD1 or TRBD2 (5 bases each). There are 18 residues in the CDR3. The V gene lost 7 bases and the J gene lost 0 bases, with 22 bases spanning the gap. Germline V gene lookup returns CDR1 ENHRY and CDR2 SYGVKD. The CDR3 sequence: CAINPGPVYSFSYNEQFF. The CDR3 coding sequence is TGTGCCATCAATCCGGGGCCAGTGTACTCCTTCTCCTACAATGAGCAGTTCTTC.

This clone showed up just a few times. The rearrangement links TRBV30 to TRBJ2-1; 9 bases agree with TRBD2. The trim removed 7 bases at V and 8 bases at J, leaving 9 bases unmatched. Germline V CDR1 and CDR2: GTSNPN, SVGIG (reference sequence). This CDR3 is built from 13 residues. This CDR3 reads CAYGGGGAYEQFF. DNA for the CDR3: TGTGCCTACGGTGGCGGGGGGGCATATGAGCAGTTCTTC.

V gene TRBV24-1 combines with J gene TRBJ2-3; 8 nucleotides line up with TRBD1. CDR3 size: 16 residues. J lost 6 bases, V lost 4 bases, and 11 bases had no gene match. Germline CDR1 and CDR2: KGHDR and SFDVKD. CDR3 in amino acids: CATSEPRGTGLDTQYF. The DNA of the CDR3 is TGTGCCACCAGTGAACCTAGAGGGACAGGTCTCGATACGCAGTATTTT.

This clone came up a few times. The J gene is TRBJ1-2, the V gene TRBV11-2; TRBD1 agrees at 7 bases. Germline V CDR1 and CDR2: SGHAT, FQNNGV. The CDR3 is 17 residues long. V lost 4 bases, J lost 4 bases, and 15 bases stayed unmatched. The CDR3 reads CASSSQLYQQGTYGYTF. CDR3 in DNA: TGTGCCAGCAGCTCCCAACTATATCAACAGGGGACCTATGGCTACACCTTC.

The chain has TRBV2 and TRBJ2-5; 13 bases are a match to TRBD2. The J call is doubtful: the DNA matches TRBJ2-1 better. Germline-derived CDR1 and CDR2 are SNHLY and FYNNEI. CDR3 length: 16 residues. CDR3 protein: CASTQGGLAGINEQFF. Written as DNA, the CDR3 is TGTGCCAGCACCCAGGGGGGACTAGCGGGGATCAATGAGCAGTTCTTC.

This clone was counted many times. The chain combines TRBV28 with TRBJ2-3; 10 bases align to TRBD2. Germline assignment: CDR1 MDHEN and CDR2 SYDVKM. CDR3 length equals 15 residues. Losses at the gene ends were 7 bases for V and 2 bases for J; bases not matched to a gene: 6. CDR3 region: CASNGLADYTDTQYF. The CDR3 coding sequence is TGTGCCAGCAATGGACTAGCGGATTACACAGATACGCAGTATTTT.

As concerns this clone: Other DNA sequences in this specimen translate into the identical CDR3. The chain has TRBV5-1 and TRBJ1-4; the match to TRBD1 covers 9 bases. Germline lookup yields CDR1 SGHRS and CDR2 YFSETQ. The CDR3 runs to 16 residues. The ends lost 4 bases at V and 0 bases at J; junction bases unmatched: 4. The CDR3 nucleotides are TGCGCCAGCAGCCTCGACAGGGGGTCAACTAATGAAAAACTGTTTTTT. Encoded protein: CASSLDRGSTNEKLFF.

The rearrangement links TRBV19 to TRBJ2-7, with 9 bases identical to TRBD2. Trimming took 5 bases from V and 3 from J; bases not matched to a gene: 8. Germline CDR1 LNHDA, CDR2 SQIVND (reference sequence). The CDR3 is made up of 15 amino acids. The CDR3 spells CASSPPDSGSYEQYF. The CDR3, as DNA: TGTGCCAGTAGTCCACCTGATAGCGGGAGCTACGAGCAGTACTTC.